This is a list of T cell receptor beta chains from one sample in a study of blood T cell repertoires in COVID-19. This table comes from immunoSEQ multiplex PCR, and its TCRdb copy is limited to in-frame clones, with some not included. This sample has about 120,000 clones, with around 91% found just once. Sequenced sample: peripheral blood. These receptors were taken from a woman in her sixties or seventies with COVID-19, enrolled during active disease. Each CDR3 is given with its conserved first and last residue. The D gene is left open where the match is weak. Expanded clones get a size class; other rows say once, few or many, or leave the size out.

V: TRBV10-3
D: .
J: TRBJ2-3
size: .
CDR3: CAISESTTSTSSVTDTQYF
DNA: TGTGCCATCAGTGAGTCCACGACCTCTACTAGCTCGGTCACAGATACGCAGTATTTT

V: TRBV7-9
D: .
J: TRBJ2-2
size: .
CDR3: CASSSRGTDITGELFF
DNA: TGTGCCAGCAGCTCACGCGGGACAGACATCACCGGGGAGCTGTTTTTT

V: TRBV6-5
D: .
J: TRBJ1-2
size: few
CDR3: CASSYAGSNRYGYTF
DNA: TGTGCCAGCAGTTACGCCGGGTCGAACCGGTATGGCTACACCTTC

V: TRBV19
D: TRBD1
J: TRBJ1-1
size: .
CDR3: CASTRGRTEAFF
DNA: TGTGCCAGTACCAGGGGGAGGACTGAAGCTTTCTTT

V: TRBV2
D: .
J: TRBJ1-1
size: .
CDR3: CANALFGTEAFF
DNA: TGTGCCAACGCCTTATTCGGGACTGAAGCTTTCTTT

V: TRBV10-3
D: .
J: TRBJ1-4
size: .
CDR3: CAISPEGVSTNEKLFF
DNA: TGTGCCATCAGCCCGGAGGGCGTCTCAACTAATGAAAAACTGTTTTTT

V: TRBV24-1
D: .
J: TRBJ1-5
size: .
CDR3: CATSEHAGASNQPQHF
DNA: TGTGCCACCAGTGAGCACGCAGGGGCCAGCAATCAGCCCCAGCATTTT

V: TRBV3-1/TRBV3-2
D: .
J: TRBJ2-4
size: .
CDR3: CASSQARLDIQYF
DNA: TGTGCCAGCAGCCAAGCCAGGCTGGACATTCAGTACTTC

V: TRBV2
D: .
J: TRBJ2-5
size: few
CDR3: CASSASRVLGETQYF
DNA: TGTGCCAGCAGTGCTTCCAGGGTGTTAGGGGAGACCCAGTACTTC

V: TRBV13
D: .
J: TRBJ2-7
size: .
CDR3: CASSFTPAGQLYEQYF
DNA: TGTGCCAGCAGCTTTACCCCCGCGGGACAGCTCTACGAGCAGTACTTC

V: TRBV20-1
D: .
J: TRBJ2-3
size: once
CDR3: CSAPGSDTQYF
DNA: TGCAGTGCCCCAGGGTCTGATACGCAGTATTTT

V: TRBV11-2
D: .
J: TRBJ2-2
size: .
CDR3: CASTNPGAGELFF
DNA: TGTGCCAGCACAAACCCAGGGGCCGGGGAGCTGTTTTTT

V: TRBV30
D: .
J: TRBJ2-1
size: .
CDR3: CAWSVLSVDEQFF
DNA: TGTGCCTGGAGTGTACTTAGCGTCGATGAGCAGTTCTTC

V: TRBV19
D: .
J: TRBJ1-2
size: .
CDR3: CASSINPGGAYGYTF
DNA: TGTGCCAGTAGTATTAACCCGGGAGGTGCCTATGGCTACACCTTC

V: TRBV10-3
D: TRBD2
J: TRBJ2-7
size: .
CDR3: CAISGVSGGSYEQYF
DNA: TGTGCCATCAGTGGGGTTAGCGGGGGATCCTACGAGCAGTACTTC

V: TRBV7-2
D: TRBD2
J: TRBJ2-3
size: .
CDR3: CASSLAVVAGRRDTQYF
DNA: TGTGCCAGCAGCTTAGCGGTGGTAGCGGGGCGGCGGGATACGCAGTATTTT

V: TRBV7-3
D: .
J: TRBJ2-1
size: .
CDR3: CASSLNLATSYNEQFF
DNA: TGTGCCAGCAGCTTAAATCTAGCCACCTCCTACAATGAGCAGTTCTTC

V: TRBV5-1
D: TRBD2
J: TRBJ2-3
size: .
CDR3: CASIRTSGTSTDTQYF
DNA: TGCGCCAGCATCAGGACTAGCGGGACCAGCACAGATACGCAGTATTTT

V: TRBV7-4
D: TRBD1
J: TRBJ2-7
size: .
CDR3: CASSLDRGQPYEQYF
DNA: TGTGCCAGCAGCTTAGACAGGGGCCAGCCCTACGAGCAGTACTTC

V: TRBV9
D: .
J: TRBJ1-1
size: .
CDR3: CASSVRQVDTEAFF
DNA: TGTGCCAGCAGCGTACGCCAGGTTGACACTGAAGCTTTCTTT

V: TRBV5-1
D: TRBD1
J: TRBJ2-7
size: .
CDR3: CASSTPGQGAYEQYF
DNA: TGCGCCAGCAGCACGCCGGGACAGGGGGCCTACGAGCAGTACTTC

V: TRBV7-9
D: TRBD1
J: TRBJ2-5
size: .
CDR3: CASSPLGPGGWETQYF
DNA: TGTGCCAGCAGCCCCCTCGGTCCAGGGGGTTGGGAGACCCAGTACTTC

V: TRBV19
D: .
J: TRBJ1-1
size: once
CDR3: CASSNNRVGEAFF
DNA: TGTGCCAGTAGTAACAACAGGGTTGGTGAAGCTTTCTTT

V: TRBV19
D: TRBD1
J: TRBJ2-1
size: once
CDR3: CASSNDRGLYNEQFF
DNA: TGTGCCAGTAGTAACGACAGGGGGCTCTACAATGAGCAGTTCTTC

V: TRBV12-3/TRBV12-4
D: .
J: TRBJ2-1
size: .
CDR3: CASSLGVEEQFF
DNA: TGTGCCAGCAGTTTAGGGGTGGAGGAGCAGTTCTTC

V: TRBV21-1
D: .
J: TRBJ2-4
size: .
CDR3: CASSPPGHLFSAKNIQYF
DNA: TGTGCCAGCAGCCCACCCGGACATTTATTTTCAGCCAAAAACATTCAGTACTTC

V: TRBV7-3
D: TRBD2
J: TRBJ2-5
size: .
CDR3: CASSLGPSGGAVVETQYF
DNA: TGTGCCAGCAGCCTGGGCCCTAGCGGGGGGGCCGTCGTGGAGACCCAGTACTTC

V: TRBV19
D: .
J: TRBJ2-1
size: .
CDR3: CASSRRGSYNEQFF
DNA: TGTGCCAGTAGTAGGAGGGGCTCCTACAATGAGCAGTTCTTC

V: TRBV5-1
D: TRBD1
J: TRBJ1-1
size: .
CDR3: CASSLGGQGRTEAFF
DNA: TGCGCCAGCAGCTTGGGGGGACAGGGACGGACTGAAGCTTTCTTT

V: TRBV6-1
D: .
J: TRBJ1-5
size: .
CDR3: CASSEAHHFYSNQPQHF
DNA: TGTGCCAGCAGTGAAGCGCACCACTTCTATAGCAATCAGCCCCAGCATTTT

V: TRBV4-3
D: .
J: TRBJ2-7
size: .
CDR3: CASSQDLRDEQYF
DNA: TGCGCCAGCAGCCAAGATTTGAGGGACGAGCAGTACTTC

V: TRBV4-3
D: TRBD1
J: TRBJ1-6
size: once
CDR3: CASSQWTGGKGSPLHF
DNA: TGCGCCAGCAGCCAATGGACAGGGGGTAAAGGATCACCCCTCCACTTT

V: TRBV19
D: TRBD1
J: TRBJ2-7
size: .
CDR3: CASSGTGGSYEQYF
DNA: TGTGCCAGCTCCGGGACAGGGGGTTCCTACGAGCAGTACTTC

V: TRBV12-5
D: .
J: TRBJ1-3
size: .
CDR3: CASGTQTGSGNTIYF
DNA: TGTGCTAGTGGTACTCAGACAGGCTCTGGAAACACCATATATTTT

V: TRBV19
D: .
J: TRBJ1-5
size: few
CDR3: CASSFRQVRGPQHF
DNA: TGTGCCAGTAGCTTCCGACAGGTCCGGGGGCCCCAGCATTTT

V: TRBV7-2
D: .
J: TRBJ2-1
size: few
CDR3: CASSITQDIRNEQFF
DNA: TGTGCCAGCAGTATCACACAGGATATTAGGAATGAGCAGTTCTTC

V: TRBV7-9
D: .
J: TRBJ1-1
size: .
CDR3: CASSLGLTPFEAFF
DNA: TGTGCCAGCAGCTTGGGACTCACACCTTTTGAAGCTTTCTTT

V: TRBV5-1
D: TRBD1
J: TRBJ2-7
size: once
CDR3: CASNRGLFDEQYF
DNA: TGCGCCTCCAACAGGGGGCTTTTCGACGAGCAGTACTTC

V: TRBV6-2/TRBV6-3
D: .
J: TRBJ1-2
size: .
CDR3: CASSYSLDGLYGYTF
DNA: TGTGCCAGCAGTTACTCGCTGGACGGACTATATGGCTACACCTTC

V: TRBV19
D: .
J: TRBJ2-7
size: .
CDR3: CASSNANYEQYF
DNA: TGTGCCAGTAGCAACGCGAACTACGAGCAGTACTTC

V: TRBV14
D: TRBD2
J: TRBJ2-3
size: .
CDR3: CASSQRGGTDTQYF
DNA: TGTGCCAGCAGCCAGCGGGGGGGCACAGATACGCAGTATTTT

V: TRBV19
D: TRBD1
J: TRBJ1-5
size: .
CDR3: CATTDRGNQPQHF
DNA: TGTGCCACCACGGACAGGGGTAATCAGCCCCAGCATTTT

V: TRBV23-1
D: TRBD1
J: TRBJ2-7
size: .
CDR3: CASSQPRGRDRPYEQYF
DNA: TGCGCCAGCAGTCAACCGAGGGGCCGGGACAGACCGTACGAGCAGTACTTC

V: TRBV11-2
D: .
J: TRBJ2-2
size: .
CDR3: CASSLQTKTGELFF
DNA: TGTGCCAGCAGCTTACAGACAAAGACCGGGGAGCTGTTTTTT

V: TRBV19
D: .
J: TRBJ1-5
size: .
CDR3: CASSWQGNQPQHF
DNA: TGTGCCAGTAGTTGGCAGGGTAATCAGCCCCAGCATTTT

V: TRBV5-1
D: .
J: TRBJ1-4
size: .
CDR3: CASSLQGVTNEKLFF
DNA: TGCGCCAGCAGCTTGCAGGGTGTAACTAATGAAAAACTGTTTTTT